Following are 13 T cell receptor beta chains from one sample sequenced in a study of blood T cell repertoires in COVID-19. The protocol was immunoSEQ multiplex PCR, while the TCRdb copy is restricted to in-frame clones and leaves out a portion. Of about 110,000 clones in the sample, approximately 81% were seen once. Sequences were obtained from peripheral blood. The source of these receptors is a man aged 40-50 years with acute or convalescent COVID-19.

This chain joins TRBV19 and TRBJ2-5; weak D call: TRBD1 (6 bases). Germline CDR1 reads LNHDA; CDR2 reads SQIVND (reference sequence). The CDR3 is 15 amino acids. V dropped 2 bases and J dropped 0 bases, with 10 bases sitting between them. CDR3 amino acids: CASSIMDSNQETQYF. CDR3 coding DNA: TGTGCCAGTAGTATAATGGACAGCAACCAAGAGACCCAGTACTTC.

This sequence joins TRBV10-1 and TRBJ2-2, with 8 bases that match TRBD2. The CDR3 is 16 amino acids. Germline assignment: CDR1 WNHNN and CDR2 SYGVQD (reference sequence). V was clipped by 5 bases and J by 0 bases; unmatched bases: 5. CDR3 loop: CASSPVSGTNTGELFF. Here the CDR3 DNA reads TGCGCCAGCAGTCCCGTTAGCGGGACGAACACCGGGGAGCTGTTTTTT.

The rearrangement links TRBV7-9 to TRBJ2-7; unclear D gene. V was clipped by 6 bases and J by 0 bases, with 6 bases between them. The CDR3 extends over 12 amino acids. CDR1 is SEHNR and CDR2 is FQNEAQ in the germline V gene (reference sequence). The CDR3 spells CASRTGSYEQYF. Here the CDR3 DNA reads TGTGCCAGCAGGACGGGCTCCTACGAGCAGTACTTC. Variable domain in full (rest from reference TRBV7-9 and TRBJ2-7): DTGVSQNPRHKITKRGQNVTFRCDPISEHNRLYWYRQTLGQGPEFLTYFQNEAQLEKSRLLSDRFSAERPKGSFSTLEIQRTEQGDSAMYLCASRTGSYEQYFGPGTRLTVT.

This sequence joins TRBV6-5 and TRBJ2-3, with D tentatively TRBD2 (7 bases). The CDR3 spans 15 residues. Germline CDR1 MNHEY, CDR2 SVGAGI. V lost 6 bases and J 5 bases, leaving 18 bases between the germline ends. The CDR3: CASSLGRGGVDTQYF. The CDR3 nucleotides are TGTGCCAGCAGCCTGGGGAGGGGGGGCGTAGATACGCAGTATTTT.

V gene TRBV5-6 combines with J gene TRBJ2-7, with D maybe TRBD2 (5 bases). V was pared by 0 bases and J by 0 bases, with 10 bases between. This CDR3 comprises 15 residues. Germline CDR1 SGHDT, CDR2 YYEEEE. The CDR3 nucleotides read TGTGCCAGCAGCTTGGAGTCGGGGAGCTCCTACGAGCAGTACTTC. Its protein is CASSLESGSSYEQYF.

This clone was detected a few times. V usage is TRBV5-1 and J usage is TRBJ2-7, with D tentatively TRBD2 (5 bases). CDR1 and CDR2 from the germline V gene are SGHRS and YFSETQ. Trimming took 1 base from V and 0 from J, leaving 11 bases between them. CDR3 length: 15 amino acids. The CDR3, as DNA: TGCGCCAGCAGCTTGCTGGCGACTACCTCCTACGAGCAGTACTTC. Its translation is CASSLLATTSYEQYF.

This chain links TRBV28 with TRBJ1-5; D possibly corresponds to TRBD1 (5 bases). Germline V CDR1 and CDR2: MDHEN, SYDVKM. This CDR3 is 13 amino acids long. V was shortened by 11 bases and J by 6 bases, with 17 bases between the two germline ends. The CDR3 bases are TGTGCCTCCGGGGGGAGGTGGGGTCAGCCCCAGCATTTT. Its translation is CASGGRWGQPQHF. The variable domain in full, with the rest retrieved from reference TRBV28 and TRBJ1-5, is DVKVTQSSRYLVKRTGEKVFLECVQDMDHENMFWYRQDPGLGLRLIYFSYDVKMKEKGDIPEGYSVSREKKERFSLILESASTNQTSMYLCASGGRWGQPQHFGDGTRLSIL.

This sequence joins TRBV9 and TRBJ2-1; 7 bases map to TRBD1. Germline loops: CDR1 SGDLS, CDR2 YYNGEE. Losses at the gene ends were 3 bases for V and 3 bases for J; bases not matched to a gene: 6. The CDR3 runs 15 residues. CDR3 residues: CASSDRQGVYNEQFF. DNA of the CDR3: TGTGCCAGCAGCGATCGGCAGGGGGTCTACAATGAGCAGTTCTTC.

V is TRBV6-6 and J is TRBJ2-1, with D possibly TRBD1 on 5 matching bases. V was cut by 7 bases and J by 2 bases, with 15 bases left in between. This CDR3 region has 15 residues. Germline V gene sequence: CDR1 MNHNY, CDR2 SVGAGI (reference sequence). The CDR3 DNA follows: TGTGCCAGCACCCCGACAGCGTTAACCTACAATGAGCAGTTCTTC. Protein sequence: CASTPTALTYNEQFF.

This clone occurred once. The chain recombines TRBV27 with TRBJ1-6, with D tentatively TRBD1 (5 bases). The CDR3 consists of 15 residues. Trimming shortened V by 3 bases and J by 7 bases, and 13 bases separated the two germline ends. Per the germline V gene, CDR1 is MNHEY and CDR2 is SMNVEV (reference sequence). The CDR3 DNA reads TGTGCCAGCAGTTTCAGGCAGGGTTTAAATTCACCCCTCCACTTT. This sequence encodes CASSFRQGLNSPLHF.

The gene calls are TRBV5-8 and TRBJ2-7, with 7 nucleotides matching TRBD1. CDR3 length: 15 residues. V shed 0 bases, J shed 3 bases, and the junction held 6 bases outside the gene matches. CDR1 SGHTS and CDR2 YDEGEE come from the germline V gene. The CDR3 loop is CASSLATGAYYEQYF. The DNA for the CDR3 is TGTGCCAGCAGCTTGGCAACAGGGGCGTACTACGAGCAGTACTTC.

CDR3 region: CASSLGGTLILSNQPQHF. As DNA, the CDR3 is TGTGCCAGCTCCCTGGGGGGAACCCTAATACTTAGCAATCAGCCCCAGCATTTT. The chain joins TRBV19 to TRBJ1-5; the D gene is possibly TRBD1 (5 bases). This CDR3 comprises 18 residues. The V gene lost 9 bases and the J gene lost 0 bases, with 24 bases spanning the gap. Per the germline V gene, CDR1 is LNHDA and CDR2 is SQIVND (reference sequence).

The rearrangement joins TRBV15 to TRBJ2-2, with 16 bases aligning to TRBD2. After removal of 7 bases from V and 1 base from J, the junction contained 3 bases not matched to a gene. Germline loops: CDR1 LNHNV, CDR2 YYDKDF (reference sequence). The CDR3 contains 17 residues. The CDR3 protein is CATTGLAGGRNTGELFF. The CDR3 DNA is TGTGCCACCACGGGACTAGCGGGGGGGAGGAACACCGGGGAGCTGTTTTTT.